The 17 T cell receptor beta chains below all came from one sample that was sequenced in a study of tumor-infiltrating lymphocytes in primary liver carcinoma. RNA was extracted from whole blood without cell sorting, alongside germline DNA. A primer in the constant region served to generate TCR beta cDNA from 500 ng of total RNA. Library construction for TCR beta comprised three nested multiplex PCR rounds performed with slightly modified ARM-PCR. TRBV1-TRBV30 forward primers and a C-beta reverse primer were used in the first two PCR rounds, which each ran for approximately 11 cycles. One entry per CDR3 protein, called by TCRdb with MiXCR from the multiplex PCR reads. The table has 310,000 or so distinct CDR3 sequences, roughly 61% seen once; the top ten hold about 6.3%. Material for sequencing was peripheral blood. The origin of the receptors is a man in his forties with primary liver carcinoma and hepatitis B virus infection.

The V call is TRBV4-1, the J call TRBJ2-7; D is ambiguous. This CDR3 is 13 amino acids long. Trimming removed 1 base at V and 1 base at J, with 5 bases between. Germline values: CDR1 MGHRA, CDR2 YSYEKL. The CDR3 DNA reads TGCGCCAGCAGCCAAGGACTTTCCTACGAGCAGTACTTC. Its translation is CASSQGLSYEQYF.

With regard to this clonotype: A much more abundant neighbour one base away suggests this may be a read error. The chain has TRBV6-1 and TRBJ2-3; D possibly uses TRBD1 or TRBD2 (6 bases each). There are 14 residues in the CDR3. Germline V gene lookup returns CDR1 MNHNS and CDR2 SASEGT. The CDR3 protein is CVSAFGGNTDTQYF. DNA for the CDR3: TGTGTCAGTGCATTCGGGGGCAACACAGATACGCAGTATTTT.

The chain uses TRBV28 and TRBJ2-7, with D possibly being TRBD1 or TRBD2 (7 bases each). The germline V and J ends were trimmed by 7 bases and 2 bases, with 18 bases remaining between them. There are 15 residues in the CDR3. Looked up from germline, CDR1 is MDHEN and CDR2 is SYDVKM. This chain's CDR3 is CASNQGGDGTYEQYF. In DNA form, the CDR3 reads TGTGCCAGCAACCAGGGGGGGGACGGGACCTACGAGCAGTACTTC.

The chain carries TRBV11-2 and TRBJ1-5, with D perhaps given as TRBD1 or TRBD2 (5 bases each). The end of the DNA is better explained by TRBJ2-3, so the J call may be wrong. The CDR3 consists of 16 residues. Germline V CDR1 and CDR2: SGHAT, FQNNGV. The CDR3 DNA is TGTGCCAGCAGCCAGTGGTTTACGGGGCCCAGTCAGCCCCAGTATTTT. Protein product: CASSQWFTGPSQPQYF.

This clonotype turned up a few times. This chain links TRBV13 with TRBJ2-5; 10 positions match TRBD2. Trimming took 5 bases from V and 4 from J; bases not matched to a gene: 4. Germline V gene data show CDR1 as PRHDT and CDR2 as FYEKMQ (reference sequence). This CDR3 contains 14 residues. The CDR3 loop is CASSPGLARETQYF. DNA for the CDR3: TGTGCCAGCAGCCCGGGACTAGCGAGAGAGACCCAGTACTTC. The whole variable domain, filled in from reference TRBV13 and TRBJ2-5, reads AAGVIQSPRHLIKEKRETATLKCYPIPRHDTVYWYQQGPGQDPQFLISFYEKMQSDKGSIPDRFSAQQFSDYHSELNMSSLELGDSALYFCASSPGLARETQYFGPGTRLLVL.

The chain has TRBV6-2 or TRBV6-3 and TRBJ2-1; D unclear. The CDR3 consists of 14 residues. CDR1 is MNHEY, CDR2 SVGEGT, per germline. V was shortened by 2 bases and J by 6 bases, with 11 bases between the two germline ends. This CDR3 reads CASSYMVAVNEQFF. The CDR3 DNA is TGTGCCAGCAGTTACATGGTAGCTGTCAATGAGCAGTTCTTC.

The chain joins TRBV11-2 to TRBJ1-1, with 10 bases matching TRBD1. J gave up 6 bases and V 5 bases, and 6 bases lay outside the gene matches. Germline V CDR1 and CDR2: SGHAT, FQNNGV. The length of the CDR3 is 14 residues. CDR3 sequence reads: CASSSGTGESEAFF. The DNA for the CDR3 is TGTGCCAGCAGCAGTGGGACAGGGGAGTCTGAAGCTTTCTTT.

A word on this clonotype: Sequence at one end of the junction differs from germline and may be a read error. V gene TRBV11-1 combines with J gene TRBJ2-1; a possible D gene is TRBD2 (5 bases). CDR3 length equals 16 residues. Per germline, CDR1 SGHAT and CDR2 FQDESV (reference sequence). The CDR3 loop is CASSPPPGLARNEQSF. The CDR3 DNA reads as TGTGCCAGCAGCCCCCCACCCGGACTTGCGAGGAATGAGCAGTCCTTC.

This clonotype was seen a handful of times. The chain employs TRBV12-5 and TRBJ2-5; D may be TRBD2 (6 bases). Trimming cost V 5 bases and J 1 base, with 14 bases left between them. CDR1 and CDR2 from the germline V gene are LGHNT and FRNRAP. The CDR3 has 15 residues. The CDR3 is CASGRYEGLQETQYF. The CDR3 region has the DNA TGTGCTAGTGGTCGATATGAGGGACTCCAAGAGACCCAGTACTTC.

In regard to this clonotype: One end of the junction varies from germline; a read error may be responsible. The chain's CDR3 is CTSSLTSNLPDTQYF. The CDR3 DNA follows: TGTACCAGCAGTTTAACTAGTAATCTCCCCGATACGCAGTATTTT. The chain is built from TRBV11-2 and TRBJ2-3; perhaps TRBD2 as D (5 bases). The CDR3 consists of 15 residues. Germline V gene sequence: CDR1 SGHAT, CDR2 FQNNGV.

With regard to this clonotype: This could be a read error, since a much larger clone is one nucleotide away. The chain carries TRBV6-1 and TRBJ1-2; D ambiguous. V was clipped by 8 bases and J by 0 bases, with 10 bases between them. The CDR3 is 13 residues long. Germline assignment: CDR1 MNHNS and CDR2 SASEGT. The CDR3 protein is CASGSRANYGYTF. The CDR3, as DNA: TGTGCCAGCGGTTCCAGAGCTAACTATGGCTACACCTTC.

As to this clonotype: A much larger clone differs by one base, so this may be a read error. Because it lacks the conserved phenylalanine or tryptophan at the end, this CDR3 is likely a read error. Here the CDR3 DNA reads TGTGCCAGCAGTTTAACGGGAGGTAGAGAGACCCAGTACTAC. Protein sequence: CASSLTGGRETQYY. J is TRBJ2-5 and V is TRBV12-3 or TRBV12-4; TRBD2 aligns across 7 bases. Trimming removed 2 bases from V and 4 bases from J; junction bases left unmatched: 4. This CDR3 is built from 14 residues.

The chain carries TRBV11-2 and TRBJ2-1; 8 bases fit TRBD2. The V gene end was trimmed by 4 bases and the J gene end by 5 bases; junction bases not matched to a gene: 4. The CDR3 contains 14 residues. Germline lookup yields CDR1 SGHAT and CDR2 FQNNGV. The CDR3 DNA reads TGTGCCAGCAGCTACGGGAGGGACCACAATGAGCAGTTCTTC. This encodes CASSYGRDHNEQFF.

In this sample, this clonotype turned up many times. The DNA is left out, because the CDR3 cannot be placed on it with certainty; the CDR3 is given as TCRdb lists it. The rearrangement uses TRBV12-3 or TRBV12-4 and TRBJ2-5; TRBD2 reflects the table's D call only, with no check against the DNA. Ends included, the CDR3 has 17 residues. CDR3 region: CASSSSASGIRVETQYF.

Note on this clonotype: At one of its ends the junction is not consistent with the germline gene, which may arise from a read error. The V and J genes are TRBV7-9 and TRBJ1-3, with D maybe TRBD1 (6 bases). CDR1 is SEHNR and CDR2 is FQNEAQ in the germline V gene (reference sequence). The CDR3 sequence is 16 residues long. CDR3: CASTEFPGDSGDTIYF. The CDR3 region has the DNA TGTGCCAGCACCGAATTCCCAGGGGATTCTGGAGACACCATATATTTT.

This clonotype was picked up a small number of times. The chain links TRBV28 to TRBJ2-7, with TRBD1 as a possible D gene (6 bases). V gave up 6 bases and J gave up 3 bases, with 6 bases separating them. There are 11 residues in the CDR3. Germline CDR1 is MDHEN and CDR2 is SYDVKM. DNA for the CDR3: TGTGCCAGCAGACAGGGCTACGAGCAGTACTTC. This translates into CASRQGYEQYF.

The sample holds many counts of this clonotype. The V call is TRBV6-5, the J call TRBJ1-5; 9 bases line up with TRBD1. The CDR3 loop spans 13 amino acids. CDR1 and CDR2 (germline): MNHEY, SVGAGI. The J segment lost 5 bases and the V segment lost 10 bases, leaving 6 bases of the junction unmatched. The CDR3 region has the DNA TGTGCCACGCGGGACAGGGTTGATCAGCCCCAGCATTTT. Its protein is CATRDRVDQPQHF.